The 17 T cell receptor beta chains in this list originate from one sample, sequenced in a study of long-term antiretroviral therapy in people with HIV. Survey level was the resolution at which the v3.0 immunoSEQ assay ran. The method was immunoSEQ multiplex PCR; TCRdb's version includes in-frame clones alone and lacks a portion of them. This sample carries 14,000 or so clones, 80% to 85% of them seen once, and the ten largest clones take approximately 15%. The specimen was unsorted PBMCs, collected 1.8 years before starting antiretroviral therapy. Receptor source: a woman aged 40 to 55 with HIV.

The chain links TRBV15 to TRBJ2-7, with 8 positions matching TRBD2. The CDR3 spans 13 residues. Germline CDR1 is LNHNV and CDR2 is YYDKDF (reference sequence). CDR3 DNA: TGTGCGACTTCGGCGGGAGGACCCTACGAGCAGTACTTC. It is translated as CATSAGGPYEQYF.

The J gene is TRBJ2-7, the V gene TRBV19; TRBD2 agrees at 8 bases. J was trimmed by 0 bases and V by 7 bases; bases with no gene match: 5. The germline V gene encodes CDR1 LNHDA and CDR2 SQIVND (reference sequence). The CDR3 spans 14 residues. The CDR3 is CASNSGASSYEQYF. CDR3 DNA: TGTGCCAGTAATAGCGGGGCAAGCTCCTACGAGCAGTACTTC.

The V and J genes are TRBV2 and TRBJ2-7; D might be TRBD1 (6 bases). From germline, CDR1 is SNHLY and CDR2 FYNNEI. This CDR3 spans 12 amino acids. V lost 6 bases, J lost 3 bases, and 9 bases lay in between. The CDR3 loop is CASRRDNYEQYF. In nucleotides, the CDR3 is TGTGCCAGCAGACGGGACAACTACGAGCAGTACTTC.

For the CDR3, the DNA is TGTGCCAGCAGCTTACTACAGATCCAAGAGACCCAGTACTTC. Encoded protein: CASSLLQIQETQYF. V is TRBV7-9 and J is TRBJ2-5; D is uncertain. V was cut by 2 bases and J by 1 base, with 8 bases left in between. From germline, CDR1 is SEHNR and CDR2 FQNEAQ (reference sequence). This CDR3 contains 14 residues.

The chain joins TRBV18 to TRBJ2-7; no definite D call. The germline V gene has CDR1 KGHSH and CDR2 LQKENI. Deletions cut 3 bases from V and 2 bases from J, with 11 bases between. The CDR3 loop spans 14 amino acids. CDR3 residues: CASSPGQATYEQYF. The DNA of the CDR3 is TGTGCCAGCTCACCTGGCCAGGCAACCTACGAGCAGTACTTC. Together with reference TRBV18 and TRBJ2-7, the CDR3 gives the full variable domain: NAGVMQNPRHLVRRRGQEARLRCSPMKGHSHVYWYRQLPEEGLKFMVYLQKENIIDESGMPKERFSAEFPKEGPSILRIQQVVRGDSAAYFCASSPGQATYEQYFGPGTRLTVT.

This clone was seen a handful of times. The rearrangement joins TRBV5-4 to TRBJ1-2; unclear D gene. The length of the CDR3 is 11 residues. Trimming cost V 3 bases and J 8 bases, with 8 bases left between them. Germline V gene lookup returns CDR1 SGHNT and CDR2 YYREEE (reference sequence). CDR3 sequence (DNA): TGTGCCAGCAGCTCGGCCCGAGGCTACACCTTC. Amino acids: CASSSARGYTF.

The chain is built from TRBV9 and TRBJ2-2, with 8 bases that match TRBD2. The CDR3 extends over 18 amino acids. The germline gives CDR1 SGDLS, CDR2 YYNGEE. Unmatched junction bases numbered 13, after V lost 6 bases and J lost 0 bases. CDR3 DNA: TGTGCCAGCACAGGCTCCGGAGCGGGGGCTCCGAACACCGGGGAGCTGTTTTTT. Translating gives CASTGSGAGAPNTGELFF.

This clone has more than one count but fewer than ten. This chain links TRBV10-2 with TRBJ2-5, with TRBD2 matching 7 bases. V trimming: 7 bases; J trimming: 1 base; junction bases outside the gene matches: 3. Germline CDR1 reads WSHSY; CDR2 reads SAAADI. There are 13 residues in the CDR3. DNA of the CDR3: TGCGCCAGCATGGGGGGGTTCCAAGAGACCCAGTACTTC. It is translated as CASMGGFQETQYF.

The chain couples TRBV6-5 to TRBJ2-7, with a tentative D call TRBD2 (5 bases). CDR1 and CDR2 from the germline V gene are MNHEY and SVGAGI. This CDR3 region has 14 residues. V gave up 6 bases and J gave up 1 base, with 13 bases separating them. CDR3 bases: TGTGCCAGCAGCTCTCCGGGGATGTCCTACGAGCAGTACTTC. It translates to CASSSPGMSYEQYF.

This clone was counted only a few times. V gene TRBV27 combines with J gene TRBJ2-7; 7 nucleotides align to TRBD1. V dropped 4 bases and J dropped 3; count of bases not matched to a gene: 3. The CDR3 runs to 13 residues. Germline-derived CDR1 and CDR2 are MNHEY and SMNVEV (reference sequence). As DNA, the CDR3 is TGTGCCAGCAGTTACCGACAGGGCTACGAGCAGTACTTC. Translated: CASSYRQGYEQYF.

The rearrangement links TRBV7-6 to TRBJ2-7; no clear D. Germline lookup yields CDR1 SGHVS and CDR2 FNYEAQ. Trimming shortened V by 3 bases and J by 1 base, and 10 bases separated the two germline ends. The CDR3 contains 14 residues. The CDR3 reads CASSFGDVSYEQYF. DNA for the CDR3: TGTGCCAGCAGCTTCGGCGACGTGTCCTACGAGCAGTACTTC.

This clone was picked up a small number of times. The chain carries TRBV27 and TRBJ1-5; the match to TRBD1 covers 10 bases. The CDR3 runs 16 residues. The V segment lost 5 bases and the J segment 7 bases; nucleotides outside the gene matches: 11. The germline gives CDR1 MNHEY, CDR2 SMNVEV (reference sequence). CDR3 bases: TGTGCCAGCAGTCCACAGTGGGACAGGGGAGACCAGCCCCAGCATTTT. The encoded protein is CASSPQWDRGDQPQHF.

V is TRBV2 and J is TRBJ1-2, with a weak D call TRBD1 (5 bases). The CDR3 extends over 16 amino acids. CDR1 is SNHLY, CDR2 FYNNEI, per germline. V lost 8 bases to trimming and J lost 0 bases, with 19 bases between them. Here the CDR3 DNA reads TGTGCCAGCTTAAAATGGGGCAAGGACCCTAACTATGGCTACACCTTC. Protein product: CASLKWGKDPNYGYTF. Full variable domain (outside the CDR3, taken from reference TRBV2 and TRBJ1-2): EPEVTQTPSHQVTQMGQEVILRCVPISNHLYFYWYRQILGQKVEFLVSFYNNEISEKSEIFDDQFSVERPDGSNFTLKIRSTKLEDSAMYFCASLKWGKDPNYGYTFGSGTRLTVV.

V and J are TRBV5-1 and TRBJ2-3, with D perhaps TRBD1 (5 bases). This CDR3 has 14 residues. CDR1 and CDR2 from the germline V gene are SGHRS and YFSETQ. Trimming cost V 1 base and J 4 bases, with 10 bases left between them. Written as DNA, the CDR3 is TGCGCCAGCAGCTTGTCGCAGGGTGCAGATACGCAGTATTTT. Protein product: CASSLSQGADTQYF.

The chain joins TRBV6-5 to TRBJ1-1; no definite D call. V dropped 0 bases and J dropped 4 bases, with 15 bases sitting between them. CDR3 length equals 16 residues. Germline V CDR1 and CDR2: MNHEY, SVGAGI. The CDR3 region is CASSYSIGPRSTEAFF. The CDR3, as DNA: TGTGCCAGCAGTTACTCGATTGGTCCTCGGAGCACTGAAGCTTTCTTT.

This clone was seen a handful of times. The CDR3 bases are TGTGCCAGCAGCTCCATGACTAGTGTCCCGGATACGCAGTATTTT. Its protein is CASSSMTSVPDTQYF. The genes are TRBV11-3 and TRBJ2-3; D is perhaps TRBD2 (6 bases). V lost 4 bases to trimming and J lost 6 bases, with 17 bases between them. Germline CDR1 and CDR2: SGHNT and YENEEA. The CDR3 has 15 amino acids. The full variable domain, completed using reference TRBV11-3 and TRBJ2-3, is EAGVVQSPRYKIIEKKQPVAFWCNPISGHNTLYWYLQNLGQGPELLIRYENEEAVDDSQLPKDRFSAERLKGVDSTLKIQPAELGDSAVYLCASSSMTSVPDTQYFGPGTRLTVL.

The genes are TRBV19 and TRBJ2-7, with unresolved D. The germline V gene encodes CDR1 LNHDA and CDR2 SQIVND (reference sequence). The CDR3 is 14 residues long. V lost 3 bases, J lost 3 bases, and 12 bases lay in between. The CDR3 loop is CASSISLTVYEQYF. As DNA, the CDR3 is TGTGCCAGTAGTATTTCCCTAACCGTCTACGAGCAGTACTTC.